This passage covers 11 T cell receptor beta chains from one sample sequenced in a study of graft-versus-host responses after intestinal transplantation. Only in-frame clones appear in the TCRdb table, and some are missing; sequencing was by immunoSEQ multiplex PCR. The sample lists fewer than 45,000 clones, about 94% occurring once. The specimen comprised PBMCs, sampled 16 days after intestinal transplant. All receptors come from a human patient who received an intestinal transplant, so some T cells may come from the graft donor.

The chain recombines TRBV2 with TRBJ2-5; 11 bases line up with TRBD2. V lost 9 bases and J lost 5; bases outside the gene matches: 8. Germline CDR1 is SNHLY and CDR2 is FYNNEI. The CDR3 has 14 amino acids. The CDR3 DNA sequence: TGTGCCAGGGAGGGACTAGCGGAGCGGGAGACCCAGTACTTC. This encodes CAREGLAERETQYF. Supplemented by reference TRBV2 and TRBJ2-5, the full variable domain reads EPEVTQTPSHQVTQMGQEVILRCVPISNHLYFYWYRQILGQKVEFLVSFYNNEISEKSEIFDDQFSVERPDGSNFTLKIRSTKLEDSAMYFCAREGLAERETQYFGPGTRLLVL.

The rearrangement joins TRBV4-1 to TRBJ2-7; D is possibly TRBD1 (6 bases). Germline assignment: CDR1 MGHRA and CDR2 YSYEKL. With 2 bases removed from V and 5 bases from J, the gap between germline ends came to 19 bases. The CDR3 has 16 residues. The CDR3 sequence: CASSQIQWTVANEQYF. The CDR3 DNA is TGCGCCAGCAGCCAAATCCAATGGACAGTGGCAAACGAGCAGTACTTC.

The V and J genes are TRBV6-5 and TRBJ2-3, with TRBD2 as a possible D gene (6 bases). CDR1 is MNHEY and CDR2 is SVGAGI in the germline V gene. This CDR3 region has 13 residues. The germline V and J ends were trimmed by 5 bases and 6 bases, with 12 bases remaining between them. The CDR3 sequence: CASSPGGLDTQYF. As DNA, the CDR3 is TGTGCCAGCAGTCCCGGGGGTTTGGATACGCAGTATTTT.

The chain uses TRBV12-1 and TRBJ2-7; TRBD1, the D gene given by the table, was not confirmed from the DNA. TRBV12-1 is marked as a pseudogene. CDR3 length equals 16 residues. Written as DNA, the CDR3 is TGTGCCAGCACCGAACAGGGGGCTCAACCCACCTACGAGCAGTACTTC. Its protein is CASTEQGAQPTYEQYF.

V is TRBV4-1 and J is TRBJ2-7; D call uncertain. The CDR3 length is 13 residues. V was clipped by 4 bases and J by 4 bases, with 11 bases between them. The V gene's germline CDR1 is MGHRA and CDR2 YSYEKL. CDR3 protein: CASSPLPQYEQYF. CDR3 in DNA: TGCGCCAGCAGCCCTCTCCCCCAATACGAGCAGTACTTC.

The chain uses TRBV27 and TRBJ1-2; the match to TRBD1 covers 10 bases. The CDR3 spans 14 residues. The V segment lost 4 bases and the J segment 1 base; nucleotides outside the gene matches: 0. Germline CDR1 is MNHEY and CDR2 is SMNVEV (reference sequence). DNA for the CDR3: TGTGCCAGCAGTTGGACAGGGGGTAACTATGGCTACACCTTC. Its translation is CASSWTGGNYGYTF.

This chain connects TRBV5-1 to TRBJ2-7; D is ambiguous. Deletions cut 1 base from V and 0 bases from J, with 14 bases between. This CDR3 contains 16 residues. The germline gives CDR1 SGHRS, CDR2 YFSETQ. CDR3 amino acids: CASSLHFSTDSYEQYF. As DNA, the CDR3 is TGCGCCAGCAGCTTGCATTTCAGCACCGACTCCTACGAGCAGTACTTC.

This chain uses TRBV19 with TRBJ2-1; no firm D call. Trimming shortened V by 5 bases and J by 6 bases, and 14 bases separated the two germline ends. Germline V gene sequence: CDR1 LNHDA, CDR2 SQIVND (reference sequence). CDR3 size: 14 residues. This chain's CDR3 is CASSVQPTGNEQFF. The CDR3 DNA follows: TGTGCCAGTAGTGTCCAACCCACGGGCAATGAGCAGTTCTTC.

The J gene is TRBJ2-1, the V gene TRBV27; TRBD2 matches 7 bases. Trimming removed 0 bases from V and 5 bases from J; junction bases left unmatched: 4. Germline CDR1 is MNHEY and CDR2 is SMNVEV (reference sequence). This CDR3 is 15 amino acids long. The CDR3 spells CASSLSAGDHNEQFF. Here the CDR3 DNA reads TGTGCCAGCAGTTTATCCGCGGGAGACCACAATGAGCAGTTCTTC.

The chain combines TRBV19 with TRBJ2-7, with a possible D match to TRBD1 (6 bases). Trimming removed 7 bases at V and 3 bases at J, with 16 bases between. There are 14 residues in the CDR3. Germline CDR1 and CDR2: LNHDA and SQIVND (reference sequence). The DNA for the CDR3 is TGTGCCAGTACCCTCACAGGGAAAGGCTACGAGCAGTACTTC. It codes for CASTLTGKGYEQYF. The whole variable domain, filled in from reference TRBV19 and TRBJ2-7, reads DGGITQSPKYLFRKEGQNVTLSCEQNLNHDAMYWYRQDPGQGLRLIYYSQIVNDFQKGDIAEGYSVSREKKESFPLTVTSAQKNPTAFYLCASTLTGKGYEQYFGPGTRLTVT.

This clone has more than one count but fewer than ten. This chain connects TRBV20-1 to TRBJ2-3, with TRBD2 as a possible D gene (6 bases). CDR1 and CDR2 from the germline V gene are DFQATT and SNEGSKA (reference sequence). This CDR3 is 11 amino acids long. For the CDR3, the DNA is TGCACGGGAGTTGGAACAGATACGCAGTATTTT. Its protein product is CTGVGTDTQYF.